One sample yielded the 30 T cell receptor beta chains listed below, sequenced in a study of blood T cell repertoires in COVID-19. Clones were sequenced by immunoSEQ multiplex PCR, and TCRdb holds only the in-frame ones, with some missing. The data show more than 100,000 clones, roughly 84% seen once. The specimen sequenced was peripheral blood. These receptors came from a woman at least 80 years old with acute or convalescent COVID-19.

CDR3 protein: CASSRTGLDYGYTF. The DNA for the CDR3 is TGTGCCAGCAGCCGGACAGGCCTAGACTATGGCTACACCTTC. This chain joins TRBV2 and TRBJ1-2; 7 positions agree with TRBD1. This CDR3 is 14 amino acids long. Germline CDR1 SNHLY, CDR2 FYNNEI. Trimming took 6 bases from V and 3 from J; bases not matched to a gene: 7. Based on the CDR3 plus reference TRBV2 and TRBJ1-2, the full variable domain is EPEVTQTPSHQVTQMGQEVILRCVPISNHLYFYWYRQILGQKVEFLVSFYNNEISEKSEIFDDQFSVERPDGSNFTLKIRSTKLEDSAMYFCASSRTGLDYGYTFGSGTRLTVV.

This clone showed up just once. The chain combines TRBV5-1 with TRBJ1-1, with D unresolved. V was shortened by 7 bases and J by 4 bases, with 20 bases between the two germline ends. Germline V gene lookup returns CDR1 SGHRS and CDR2 YFSETQ. This CDR3 has 15 residues. Written as DNA, the CDR3 is TGCGCCAGCCATACCTCTGGAGGGTTGGGCACTGAAGCTTTCTTT. It specifies CASHTSGGLGTEAFF. The full variable domain, rest sourced from reference TRBV5-1 and TRBJ1-1, is KAGVTQTPRYLIKTRGQQVTLSCSPISGHRSVSWYQQTPGQGLQFLFEYFSETQRNKGNFPGRFSGRQFSNSRSEMNVSTLELGDSALYLCASHTSGGLGTEAFFGQGTRLTVV.

The CDR3 protein is CASSLGQGDPANYGYTF. In DNA form, the CDR3 reads TGTGCCAGCAGCTTAGGACAGGGCGATCCAGCTAACTATGGCTACACCTTC. The chain is built from TRBV7-8 and TRBJ1-2; 7 bases map to TRBD1. Germline CDR1 reads SGHVS; CDR2 reads FQNEAQ. This CDR3 spans 17 amino acids. V lost 1 base, J lost 0 bases, and 8 bases stayed unmatched.

The genes are TRBV10-3 and TRBJ1-4, with a possible D match to TRBD1 (5 bases). The CDR3 totals 13 residues. V was cut by 6 bases and J by 3 bases, with 8 bases left in between. Germline assignment: CDR1 ENHRY and CDR2 SYGVKD. For the CDR3, the DNA is TGTGCCATCAGAGGGGTAGCTAATGAAAAACTGTTTTTT. Translated, it gives CAIRGVANEKLFF.

This clone was picked up a small number of times. The chain carries TRBV25-1 and TRBJ2-7, with TRBD1 matching 8 bases. This CDR3 is built from 15 residues. The germline CDR1 and CDR2 sequences are MGHDK and SYGVNS. J gave up 3 bases and V 1 base, and 5 bases lay outside the gene matches. CDR3 residues: CASSEFTGGRYEQYF. The CDR3 DNA is TGTGCCAGCAGTGAATTTACAGGGGGGCGCTACGAGCAGTACTTC.

CDR3 bases: TGTGCCAGTAGTATCTATGGCGGGGGGGCCCGGGAGACCCAGTACTTC. As protein: CASSIYGGGARETQYF. The J gene is TRBJ2-5, the V gene TRBV19; 9 positions agree with TRBD2. V lost 3 bases to trimming and J lost 5 bases; unmatched junction nucleotides: 10. Germline lookup yields CDR1 LNHDA and CDR2 SQIVND (reference sequence). This CDR3 has 16 residues.

This chain uses TRBV7-2 with TRBJ1-2; 9 bases map to TRBD1. Unmatched junction bases numbered 12, after V lost 7 bases and J lost 0 bases. Germline lookup yields CDR1 SGHTA and CDR2 FQGNSA. CDR3 length: 17 amino acids. This CDR3 reads CASNDPGGTGTNYGYTF. For the CDR3, the DNA is TGTGCCAGCAACGACCCGGGGGGGACAGGGACTAACTATGGCTACACCTTC.

This clone was seen only once. The CDR3 region is CASSLLGTSGYNEQFF. CDR3 nucleotides: TGTGCCAGCAGCCTCCTCGGGACTAGCGGGTACAATGAGCAGTTCTTC. This chain links TRBV3-1 (or the pseudogene TRBV3-2) with TRBJ2-1, with 12 bases lining up with TRBD2. Germline CDR1 LGHDT, CDR2 YNNKEL (reference sequence). The CDR3 sequence is 16 residues long. Trimming cost V 4 bases and J 4 bases; bases outside gene matches: 5.

The chain joins TRBV7-9 to TRBJ2-5; TRBD2 matches 10 bases. The V gene end was trimmed by 6 bases and the J gene end by 6 bases; junction bases not matched to a gene: 10. In germline, CDR1 is SEHNR, CDR2 FQNEAQ (reference sequence). The CDR3 length is 15 residues. Written as DNA, the CDR3 is TGTGCCAGCAGGGGTCCTAGCGGGAGTGGCAAGACCCAGTACTTC. This encodes CASRGPSGSGKTQYF.

This clone was detected only a few times. This chain joins TRBV19 and TRBJ2-3, with a possible D match to TRBD1 (5 bases). The CDR3 loop spans 16 amino acids. In germline, CDR1 is LNHDA, CDR2 SQIVND (reference sequence). The V and J ends lost 1 base and 0 bases respectively, with 11 bases between them. DNA of the CDR3: TGTGCCAGTAGTATAGCAACCCAGGGAAGCACAGATACGCAGTATTTT. Amino acid sequence: CASSIATQGSTDTQYF.

This clone was detected only a few times. This rearrangement joins TRBV19 to TRBJ1-6; a weak D match, TRBD1 (5 bases). The CDR3 contains 15 residues. The germline V and J ends were trimmed by 9 bases and 7 bases, with 19 bases remaining between them. Germline V gene lookup returns CDR1 LNHDA and CDR2 SQIVND (reference sequence). In DNA form, the CDR3 reads TGTGCCAGCAGGGAGGGGATGGTGTTAAATTCACCCCTCCACTTT. This translates into CASREGMVLNSPLHF.

CDR3 in DNA: TGTGCCAGCAGCCCGTTAGCGGAGCTTAAGTTTATTGGTGAGCAGTTCTTC. This codes for CASSPLAELKFIGEQFF. The chain joins TRBV3-1 (or the pseudogene TRBV3-2) to TRBJ2-1, with D tentatively TRBD2 (6 bases). Deletions cut 4 bases from V and 9 bases from J, with 25 bases between. In germline, CDR1 is LGHDT, CDR2 YNNKEL (reference sequence). There are 17 residues in the CDR3.

This rearrangement joins TRBV4-1 to TRBJ1-1, with 7 bases identical to TRBD1. Germline trimming cut 1 base from V and 10 bases from J; bases unmatched to any gene: 3. The CDR3 has 12 amino acids. Germline lookup yields CDR1 MGHRA and CDR2 YSYEKL. DNA of the CDR3: TGCGCCAGCAGCCAAGGGACAGGCTCAGCTTTCTTT. Protein product: CASSQGTGSAFF.

The chain has TRBV15 and TRBJ2-7; the match to TRBD1 covers 7 bases. The CDR3 has 19 residues. Germline V CDR1 and CDR2: LNHNV, YYDKDF (reference sequence). J was trimmed by 5 bases and V by 0 bases; bases with no gene match: 19. The CDR3 loop reads CATSRDRLRIGTVGHEQYF. CDR3 nucleotide sequence: TGTGCCACCAGCAGAGATCGGCTCAGGATAGGGACAGTGGGCCACGAGCAGTACTTC.

Only a few counts were recorded for this clone. The V call is TRBV27, the J call TRBJ1-2; 10 bases line up with TRBD1. Germline CDR1 is MNHEY and CDR2 is SMNVEV (reference sequence). The CDR3 sequence is 14 residues long. With V trimmed by 4 bases and J by 4 bases, 3 bases remained unmatched. The CDR3 here is CASSWDRGSYGYTF. DNA of the CDR3: TGTGCCAGCAGTTGGGACAGGGGATCCTATGGCTACACCTTC.

The gene calls are TRBV29-1 and TRBJ1-5, with a weak D call TRBD1 (5 bases). CDR1 is SQVTM and CDR2 is ANQGSEA in the germline V gene. CDR3 size: 16 residues. V gave up 7 bases and J gave up 2 bases, with 21 bases separating them. The DNA of the CDR3 is TGCAGCGCCCTCACCGGGGGAGCGCTTGGCAATCAGCCCCAGCATTTT. This translates into CSALTGGALGNQPQHF. The whole variable domain, filled in from reference TRBV29-1 and TRBJ1-5, reads SAVISQKPSRDICQRGTSLTIQCQVDSQVTMMFWYRQQPGQSLTLIATANQGSEATYESGFVIDKFPISRPNLTFSTLTVSNMSPEDSSIYLCSALTGGALGNQPQHFGDGTRLSIL.

The rearrangement uses TRBV19 and TRBJ2-1, with TRBD2 matching 9 bases. This CDR3 is 17 amino acids long. Germline lookup yields CDR1 LNHDA and CDR2 SQIVND (reference sequence). After removal of 7 bases from V and 4 bases from J, the junction contained 14 bases not matched to a gene. In DNA, the CDR3 is TGTGCCAGTACCTTAGGTTCCGGCGGGAGGGTGTACAATGAGCAGTTCTTC. It specifies CASTLGSGGRVYNEQFF.

This clone showed up just once. This sequence joins TRBV5-1 and TRBJ1-1, with 12 bases fitting TRBD1. Germline trimming cut 4 bases from V and 3 bases from J; bases unmatched to any gene: 7. The CDR3 spans 16 residues. CDR1 and CDR2 (germline): SGHRS, YFSETQ. DNA of the CDR3: TGCGCCAGCAGCGGGGGGACAGGGGGCCGGTACACTGAAGCTTTCTTT. Its protein is CASSGGTGGRYTEAFF.

This chain uses TRBV6-7 with TRBJ2-1; 12 bases are a match to TRBD2. TRBV6-7 is an open reading frame whose function is uncertain. The CDR3 length is 21 residues. V shed 6 bases and J 8 bases; nucleotides not matched to a gene: 26. CDR3 region: CASRGDTFSSGLAGGPHEQFF. In nucleotides, the CDR3 is TGTGCCAGCAGAGGGGACACGTTTAGTTCCGGTCTAGCGGGAGGGCCCCATGAGCAGTTCTTC.

This chain connects TRBV18 to TRBJ1-1, with 8 bases that match TRBD1. V shed 6 bases, J shed 0 bases, and the junction held 15 bases outside the gene matches. CDR3 length equals 18 residues. Germline CDR1 is KGHSH and CDR2 is LQKENI. The CDR3 DNA reads as TGTGCCAGCTCTCCAAGGACAGGGTCATGGTCAATGAACACTGAAGCTTTCTTT. It codes for CASSPRTGSWSMNTEAFF.

This clone came up once. This CDR3 reads CASSLGGAETQYF. CDR3 sequence (DNA): TGCGCCAGCAGCTTGGGGGGCGCAGAGACCCAGTACTTC. The chain couples TRBV5-1 to TRBJ2-5; perhaps TRBD1 as D (5 bases). Germline V gene lookup returns CDR1 SGHRS and CDR2 YFSETQ. V lost 0 bases to trimming and J lost 4 bases, with 7 bases between them. The CDR3 loop spans 13 amino acids.

The chain is built from TRBV7-2 and TRBJ1-1; 12 bases align to TRBD1. The germline gives CDR1 SGHTA, CDR2 FQGNSA. V was pared by 5 bases and J by 11 bases, with 12 bases of the junction left unmatched. The CDR3 runs to 15 residues. As DNA, the CDR3 is TGTGCCAGCAGCCCCGCCGGGACAGGGGGCGCGAATGCTTTCTTT. Amino acids: CASSPAGTGGANAFF.

This clone showed up just once. The V and J genes are TRBV7-2 and TRBJ2-3, with TRBD2 identical over 8 bases. Germline trimming cut 0 bases from V and 6 bases from J; bases unmatched to any gene: 11. Germline V gives CDR1 SGHTA, CDR2 FQGNSA. This CDR3 has 17 residues. CDR3 coding DNA: TGTGCCAGCAGCTTAGCGGAATCAGCGGGGGCGGGGGATACGCAGTATTTT. Translated: CASSLAESAGAGDTQYF.

The chain is built from TRBV6-5 and TRBJ2-3; tentatively, D is TRBD2 (5 bases). With 8 bases removed from V and 8 bases from J, the gap between germline ends came to 17 bases. CDR3 length: 13 residues. Germline V CDR1 and CDR2: MNHEY, SVGAGI. The CDR3 protein is CASQAGVGGTQYF. The CDR3 bases are TGTGCCAGCCAGGCCGGGGTTGGTGGTACGCAGTATTTT.

J is TRBJ1-6 and V is TRBV12-2. TRBV12-2 is a pseudogene locus. This CDR3 contains 14 residues. The CDR3 sequence is CASRSAHGSSPLHF. CDR3 nucleotide sequence: TGTGCAAGTCGCTCGGCCCACGGGTCTTCACCCCTCCACTTT.

This chain joins TRBV5-5 and TRBJ2-1, with D tentatively TRBD1 (5 bases). Trimming shortened V by 0 bases and J by 6 bases, and 13 bases separated the two germline ends. Germline CDR1 is SGHKS and CDR2 is YYEKEE (reference sequence). The CDR3 sequence is 15 residues long. In nucleotides, the CDR3 is TGTGCCAGCAGCTTGGCCCAGGGATTCGCCAATGAGCAGTTCTTC. This gives the protein CASSLAQGFANEQFF.

This sequence joins TRBV19 and TRBJ2-1; TRBD2 matches at 13 bases. Germline V gene lookup returns CDR1 LNHDA and CDR2 SQIVND (reference sequence). CDR3 length equals 17 residues. V was clipped by 5 bases and J by 1 base; unmatched bases: 5. For the CDR3, the DNA is TGTGCCAGTAGTTCCGGGACTAGCGGGATATCCTACAATGAGCAGTTCTTC. Amino acid sequence: CASSSGTSGISYNEQFF.

V and J are TRBV15 and TRBJ2-1, with a possible D match to TRBD2 (6 bases). V lost 0 bases, J lost 4 bases, and 13 bases lay in between. CDR1 LNHNV and CDR2 YYDKDF come from the germline V gene (reference sequence). The CDR3 length is 16 residues. As DNA, the CDR3 is TGTGCCACCAGCAGAGATGCGGGGATGGCTTACAATGAGCAGTTCTTC. The encoded protein is CATSRDAGMAYNEQFF.

The rearrangement joins TRBV19 to TRBJ1-5; D possibly corresponds to TRBD1 (6 bases). Deletions cut 5 bases from V and 6 bases from J, with 11 bases between. Germline V lookup: CDR1 LNHDA, CDR2 SQIVND (reference sequence). The CDR3 extends over 13 amino acids. The CDR3 DNA is TGTGCCAGTAGTGAACAGGGCTTTCAGCCCCAGCATTTT. Its protein is CASSEQGFQPQHF.

The chain couples TRBV5-1 to TRBJ1-4; tentative D call: TRBD1 (5 bases). Per germline, CDR1 SGHRS and CDR2 YFSETQ. The CDR3 contains 15 residues. Trimming shortened V by 0 bases and J by 8 bases, and 14 bases separated the two germline ends. The CDR3 DNA reads TGCGCCAGCAGCTTGGAAGGGACTCTGATCGAAAAACTGTTTTTT. Its protein is CASSLEGTLIEKLFF.